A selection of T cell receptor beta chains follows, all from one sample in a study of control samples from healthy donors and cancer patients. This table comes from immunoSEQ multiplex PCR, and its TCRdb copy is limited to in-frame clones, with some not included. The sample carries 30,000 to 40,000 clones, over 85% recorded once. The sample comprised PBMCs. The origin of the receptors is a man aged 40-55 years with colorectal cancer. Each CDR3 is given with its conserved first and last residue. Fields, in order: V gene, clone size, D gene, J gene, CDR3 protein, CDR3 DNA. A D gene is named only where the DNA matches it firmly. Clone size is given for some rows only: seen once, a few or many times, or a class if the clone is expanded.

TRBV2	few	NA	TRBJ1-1	CASRTRGGSTEAFF	TGTGCCAGCAGAACTAGGGGCGGGAGCACTGAAGCTTTCTTT
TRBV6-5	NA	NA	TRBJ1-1	CASRTRLMNTEAFF	TGTGCCAGCAGGACCCGTCTGATGAACACTGAAGCTTTCTTT
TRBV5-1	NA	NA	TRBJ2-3	CASSLLPTGGLSTDTQYF	TGCGCCAGCAGCTTATTACCCACAGGGGGACTAAGCACAGATACGCAGTATTTT
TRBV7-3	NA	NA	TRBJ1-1	CASTPRDRSEAFF	TGTGCCAGCACCCCAAGGGACCGAAGTGAAGCTTTCTTT
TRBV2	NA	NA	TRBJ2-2	CASSRTRGNTGELFF	TGTGCCAGCAGCAGGACACGGGGGAACACCGGGGAGCTGTTTTTT
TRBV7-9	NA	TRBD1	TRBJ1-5	CASSLGTGPHQPQHF	TGTGCCAGCAGCTTGGGGACAGGGCCGCATCAGCCCCAGCATTTT
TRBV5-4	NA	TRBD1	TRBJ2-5	CASSPTLTGGGETQYF	TGTGCCAGCAGCCCCACTCTTACAGGGGGCGGGGAGACCCAGTACTTC
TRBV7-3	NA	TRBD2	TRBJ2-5	CASSFQTSGGGPAYF	TGTGCCAGCAGCTTCCAGACTAGCGGGGGGGGTCCCGCGTACTTC
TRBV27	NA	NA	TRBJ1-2	CASSYPGYGYTF	TGTGCCAGCAGTTACCCCGGATATGGCTACACCTTC
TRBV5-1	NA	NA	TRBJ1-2	CASQGADDPYGYTF	TGCGCCAGCCAAGGGGCGGATGACCCCTATGGCTACACCTTC
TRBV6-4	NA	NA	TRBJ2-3	CASSDRFDVGTDTQYF	TGTGCCAGCAGTGACAGGTTCGATGTGGGGACAGATACGCAGTATTTT
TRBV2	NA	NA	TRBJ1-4	CASTAATNEKLFF	TGTGCCAGCACAGCTGCAACTAATGAAAAACTGTTTTTT
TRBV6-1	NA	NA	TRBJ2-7	CASSETVLSYEQYF	TGTGCCAGCAGTGAAACAGTCTTATCCTACGAGCAGTACTTC
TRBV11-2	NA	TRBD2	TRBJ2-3	CASTARGGAADTQYF	TGTGCCAGCACCGCCCGGGGGGGGGCGGCAGATACGCAGTATTTT
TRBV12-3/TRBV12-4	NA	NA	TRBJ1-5	CASRADSNQPQHF	TGTGCCAGCAGGGCCGATAGCAATCAGCCCCAGCATTTT
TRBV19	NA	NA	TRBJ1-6	CASSLTGHRDSPLHF	TGTGCCAGTAGTCTAACGGGACATCGTGATTCACCCCTCCACTTT
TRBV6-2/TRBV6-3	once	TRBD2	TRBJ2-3	CASSYSGTSSSPLTDTQYF	TGTGCCAGCAGTTATTCCGGGACTAGTTCCTCCCCGTTAACAGATACGCAGTATTTT
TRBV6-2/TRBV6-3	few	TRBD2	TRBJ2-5	CASSLLAVTSQETQYF	TGTGCCAGCAGTCTACTAGCGGTAACTTCCCAAGAGACCCAGTACTTC
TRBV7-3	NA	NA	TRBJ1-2	CASSLSADIQTF	TGTGCCAGCAGCTTATCCGCGGACATCCAAACCTTC
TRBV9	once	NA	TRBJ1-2	CASSVGGTGKAGYTF	TGTGCCAGCAGCGTAGGGGGTACAGGGAAGGCTGGCTACACCTTC
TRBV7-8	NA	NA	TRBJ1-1	CASSSMGGTEAFF	TGTGCCAGCAGCTCCATGGGGGGCACTGAAGCTTTCTTT
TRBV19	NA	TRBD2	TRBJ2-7	CASSNSASGGAIEQYF	TGTGCCAGTAGTAATTCGGCTAGCGGGGGGGCGATCGAGCAGTACTTC
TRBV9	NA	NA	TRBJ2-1	CASSVEYGEQFF	TGTGCCAGCAGCGTCGAGTACGGGGAGCAGTTCTTC